The subject of this entry is one T cell receptor beta chain. Its antigen is currently unknown. The entry originates in a study of response to subunit inactivated influenza vaccine. Notes on the study in general: That few new T cells are recruited by each seasonal influenza vaccination was the authors' suggestion.

Trimming took 7 bases from V and 2 from J, leaving 16 bases between them. The CDR3 spans 14 residues. Germline CDR1 reads DFQATT; CDR2 reads SNEGSKA (reference sequence). TCRdb re-called the RT-PCR reads with MiXCR, one entry per CDR3 protein. The data show under 800,000 distinct CDR3 sequences, around 14% seen once. This rearrangement joins TRBV20-1 to TRBJ2-3; D is undetermined. The specimen was PBMCs from blood, collected approximately 15 days before vaccination. This TCR was recovered from a man in his forties or fifties who received an inactivated influenza vaccine. DNA of the CDR3: TGCAGTGTCTTTGGTATCGGAAACACAGATACGCAGTATTTT. Translated: CSVFGIGNTDTQYF.